This T cell receptor (beta chain) appears in the sequencing data of a study of cytomegalovirus exposure and HLA in healthy donors. Study background: HLA-typed donors contributed some 83 million unique TCRs, which were held in an early data release. Findings of the study overall: Cytomegalovirus-associated TCR beta chains were listed, numbering over 150. In vitro checks showed that a few CMV-associated chains really do target CMV antigens.

These donors counted as nominally healthy when sampled, but unrecorded immune exposures were likely. The germline V gene has CDR1 LNHNV and CDR2 YYDKDF (reference sequence). V shed 5 bases, J shed 4 bases, and the junction held 6 bases outside the gene matches. This CDR3 contains 14 residues. This PCR relied on a set of 60 Vbeta primers and 13 Jbeta primers. Profiling relied on immunoSEQ multiplex PCR, and the TCRdb table lists in-frame clones only, not all of them. The repertoire holds some 120,000 clones, with about four fifths as singletons. On this clone itself: Its antigen is not known.

The J gene is TRBJ2-7, the V gene TRBV15; 9 bases are shared with TRBD1. Sequenced: PBMCs. This receptor was obtained from a woman between 35 and 50 years old in good health and CMV-seronegative. The CDR3 spells CATSSRDRAYEQYF. The CDR3 nucleotides are TGTGCCACCAGCTCCCGGGACAGGGCATACGAGCAGTACTTC.